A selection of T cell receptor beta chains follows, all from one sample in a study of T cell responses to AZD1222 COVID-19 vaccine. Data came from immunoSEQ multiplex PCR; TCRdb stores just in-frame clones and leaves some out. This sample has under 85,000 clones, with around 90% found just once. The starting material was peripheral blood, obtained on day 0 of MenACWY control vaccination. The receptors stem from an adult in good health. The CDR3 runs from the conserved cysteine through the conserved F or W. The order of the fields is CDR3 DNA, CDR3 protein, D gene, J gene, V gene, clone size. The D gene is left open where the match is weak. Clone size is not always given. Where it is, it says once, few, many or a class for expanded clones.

cdr3_nt: TGTGCCAGCAGCTTAGAGACAGGTGAAGCTTTCTTT; cdr3_aa: CASSLETGEAFF; d_call: NA; j_call: TRBJ1-1; v_call: TRBV13; clone_size: NA
cdr3_nt: TGCAGCGTGGGGAGCTTAACCCCCCAAAACATTCAGTACTTC; cdr3_aa: CSVGSLTPQNIQYF; d_call: NA; j_call: TRBJ2-4; v_call: TRBV29-1; clone_size: NA
cdr3_nt: TGTGCCAGCAGTTTAGTCAGCTTAGGGAACACTGAAGCTTTCTTT; cdr3_aa: CASSLVSLGNTEAFF; d_call: NA; j_call: TRBJ1-1; v_call: TRBV28; clone_size: NA
cdr3_nt: TGCGCCAGCAGCCCACTAGGAGCGAGCACAGATACGCAGTATTTT; cdr3_aa: CASSPLGASTDTQYF; d_call: NA; j_call: TRBJ2-3; v_call: TRBV4-1; clone_size: NA
cdr3_nt: TGTGCCAGCTCACCACCTTCGGGAGGTCAGAACACTGAAGCTTTCTTT; cdr3_aa: CASSPPSGGQNTEAFF; d_call: NA; j_call: TRBJ1-1; v_call: TRBV18; clone_size: NA
cdr3_nt: TGTGCCAGCAGCGAACGGGACGCTGGAAACACCATATATTTT; cdr3_aa: CASSERDAGNTIYF; d_call: NA; j_call: TRBJ1-3; v_call: TRBV6-2/TRBV6-3; clone_size: NA
cdr3_nt: TGCGCCAGCAGCTCAGGGGGATCCAACTATGGCTACACCTTC; cdr3_aa: CASSSGGSNYGYTF; d_call: TRBD1; j_call: TRBJ1-2; v_call: TRBV5-1; clone_size: NA
cdr3_nt: TGTGCCAGCAGCCCCTATCCCCTCGCGGCTTATGGCTACACCTTC; cdr3_aa: CASSPYPLAAYGYTF; d_call: NA; j_call: TRBJ1-2; v_call: TRBV3-1/TRBV3-2; clone_size: NA
cdr3_nt: TGCGCCAGCAGCCAAGATGGGACAGGGGCTTACGAGCAGTACTTC; cdr3_aa: CASSQDGTGAYEQYF; d_call: TRBD1; j_call: TRBJ2-7; v_call: TRBV4-3; clone_size: NA
cdr3_nt: TGTGCCAGCAGCTTATACGAGACCCAGTACTTC; cdr3_aa: CASSLYETQYF; d_call: NA; j_call: TRBJ2-5; v_call: TRBV7-2; clone_size: once
cdr3_nt: TGCGCCAGCAGCTTGAGCGGGGGGGCGCGAGAGACCCAGTACTTC; cdr3_aa: CASSLSGGARETQYF; d_call: TRBD2; j_call: TRBJ2-5; v_call: TRBV4-1; clone_size: NA
cdr3_nt: TGTGCCAGCAGCTTATTGGCAGAGCAGTACTTC; cdr3_aa: CASSLLAEQYF; d_call: NA; j_call: TRBJ2-7; v_call: TRBV5-5; clone_size: NA
cdr3_nt: TGCGCCACCCCGGAAAGTCTGGGCTACACCTTC; cdr3_aa: CATPESLGYTF; d_call: NA; j_call: TRBJ1-2; v_call: TRBV10-1; clone_size: NA
cdr3_nt: TGTGCCAGCAGCGTAGAGTCTGGGGTCCTCGAGACCCAGTACTTC; cdr3_aa: CASSVESGVLETQYF; d_call: NA; j_call: TRBJ2-5; v_call: TRBV9; clone_size: NA
cdr3_nt: TGTGCCATCAGTGCATCGGGGGTCAATCAGCCCCAGCATTTT; cdr3_aa: CAISASGVNQPQHF; d_call: NA; j_call: TRBJ1-5; v_call: TRBV10-3; clone_size: NA
cdr3_nt: TGTGCCAGCAGTCATCTAAGGACAGGGCGCTCCTACGAGCAGTACTTC; cdr3_aa: CASSHLRTGRSYEQYF; d_call: NA; j_call: TRBJ2-7; v_call: TRBV21-1; clone_size: NA
cdr3_nt: TGTGCCAGCACCGTGGGGGGACTGGGACAGCCCCAGCATTTT; cdr3_aa: CASTVGGLGQPQHF; d_call: NA; j_call: TRBJ1-5; v_call: TRBV2; clone_size: NA
cdr3_nt: TGTGCCACCAGCAGAGATGTGGGGGGCATGAACACTGAAGCTTTCTTT; cdr3_aa: CATSRDVGGMNTEAFF; d_call: NA; j_call: TRBJ1-1; v_call: TRBV15; clone_size: NA
cdr3_nt: TGTGCCAGCTCACCACGTGGGGGCCTGGATACCGGGGAGCTGTTTTTT; cdr3_aa: CASSPRGGLDTGELFF; d_call: NA; j_call: TRBJ2-2; v_call: TRBV18; clone_size: NA
cdr3_nt: TGTGCCAGCAGGACAGGTTCTATGAACACTGAAGCTTTCTTT; cdr3_aa: CASRTGSMNTEAFF; d_call: NA; j_call: TRBJ1-1; v_call: TRBV6-5; clone_size: once
cdr3_nt: TGTGCCTGGAGCCGGGACATTAGCACAGATACGCAGTATTTT; cdr3_aa: CAWSRDISTDTQYF; d_call: NA; j_call: TRBJ2-3; v_call: TRBV30; clone_size: NA
cdr3_nt: TGTGCCAGCCACTTGAGGGGGGAGACCCAGTACTTC; cdr3_aa: CASHLRGETQYF; d_call: NA; j_call: TRBJ2-5; v_call: TRBV5-4; clone_size: few
cdr3_nt: TGTGCCAGCAGCCGTAATACCAAGCAGACTGAAGCTTTCTTT; cdr3_aa: CASSRNTKQTEAFF; d_call: NA; j_call: TRBJ1-1; v_call: TRBV7-8; clone_size: once
cdr3_nt: TGTGCCAGCAGCACCCGACAGGGGGCCGGGGAAAAACTGTTTTTT; cdr3_aa: CASSTRQGAGEKLFF; d_call: TRBD1; j_call: TRBJ1-4; v_call: TRBV7-9; clone_size: NA
cdr3_nt: TGTGCCAGCAGTGAAGACGGCCTATGGAATCAGCCCCAGCATTTT; cdr3_aa: CASSEDGLWNQPQHF; d_call: NA; j_call: TRBJ1-5; v_call: TRBV2; clone_size: NA
cdr3_nt: TGTGCCAGCAGCCTTGGGGGCGTATGGGACACTGAAGCTTTCTTT; cdr3_aa: CASSLGGVWDTEAFF; d_call: NA; j_call: TRBJ1-1; v_call: TRBV27; clone_size: NA
cdr3_nt: TGTGCCTGGTCCCGCCCGGGGCTCCTGGGTCAGTCCCAGCATTTT; cdr3_aa: CAWSRPGLLGQSQHF; d_call: NA; j_call: TRBJ1-5; v_call: TRBV30; clone_size: NA
cdr3_nt: TGTGCCAGCAGCTTGAGCGCTTATAGCAATCAGCCCCAGCATTTT; cdr3_aa: CASSLSAYSNQPQHF; d_call: NA; j_call: TRBJ1-5; v_call: TRBV7-4; clone_size: NA
cdr3_nt: TGTGCCAGCAGCTTGACGCAGGGCAGCGGGGGGTACGAGCAGTACTTC; cdr3_aa: CASSLTQGSGGYEQYF; d_call: TRBD2; j_call: TRBJ2-7; v_call: TRBV11-2; clone_size: few
cdr3_nt: TGTGCCAGCAGCCCTCACGCCGGGGCCGCCGGGGAGCTGTTTTTT; cdr3_aa: CASSPHAGAAGELFF; d_call: NA; j_call: TRBJ2-2; v_call: TRBV7-9; clone_size: NA
cdr3_nt: TGCAGTGCCTGGGACACCCCCGAAGCTTTCTTT; cdr3_aa: CSAWDTPEAFF; d_call: NA; j_call: TRBJ1-1; v_call: TRBV20-1; clone_size: NA
cdr3_nt: TGTGCCAGCAGCTTGGCTGGACCCGGGGGTGGCTACACCTTC; cdr3_aa: CASSLAGPGGGYTF; d_call: NA; j_call: TRBJ1-2; v_call: TRBV13; clone_size: NA
cdr3_nt: TGTGCCAGCTCAGCCGGACGGACGTACGAGCAGTACTTC; cdr3_aa: CASSAGRTYEQYF; d_call: NA; j_call: TRBJ2-7; v_call: TRBV18; clone_size: NA
cdr3_nt: TGTGCCATTCGTAGTGGGGGATCCTACGAGCAGTACTTC; cdr3_aa: CAIRSGGSYEQYF; d_call: NA; j_call: TRBJ2-7; v_call: TRBV10-3; clone_size: NA
cdr3_nt: TGTGCCAGCAGTTACGGGGACAGGGGAAACACCATATATTTT; cdr3_aa: CASSYGDRGNTIYF; d_call: TRBD1; j_call: TRBJ1-3; v_call: TRBV6-5; clone_size: NA
cdr3_nt: TGTGCCAGCAGTTTGCGGGCAGCGCCTAGGGGCTACACCTTC; cdr3_aa: CASSLRAAPRGYTF; d_call: NA; j_call: TRBJ1-2; v_call: TRBV27; clone_size: NA
cdr3_nt: TGTGCCTGGAAGGGTAGCGGATATCGTAACACCTTC; cdr3_aa: CAWKGSGYRNTF; d_call: NA; j_call: TRBJ1-2; v_call: TRBV30; clone_size: NA
cdr3_nt: TGTGCCAGTAAGGTCCCCGGGTCCTACAATGAGCAGTTCTTC; cdr3_aa: CASKVPGSYNEQFF; d_call: NA; j_call: TRBJ2-1; v_call: TRBV19; clone_size: NA
cdr3_nt: TGTGCCAGCTCACCAGGGACAGCTAGCAATCAGCCCCAGCATTTT; cdr3_aa: CASSPGTASNQPQHF; d_call: TRBD1; j_call: TRBJ1-5; v_call: TRBV18; clone_size: NA
cdr3_nt: TGTGCCAGCAGTTGGGATTTTAGCAATCAGCCCCAGCATTTT; cdr3_aa: CASSWDFSNQPQHF; d_call: NA; j_call: TRBJ1-5; v_call: TRBV6-2/TRBV6-3; clone_size: NA
cdr3_nt: TGTGCCAGCAGACGGACAGGATTTATGAACACTGAAGCTTTCTTT; cdr3_aa: CASRRTGFMNTEAFF; d_call: TRBD1; j_call: TRBJ1-1; v_call: TRBV28; clone_size: NA
cdr3_nt: TGTGCCTGGACTCGGGGTAGCGGGAGTGGGGAGACCCAGTACTTC; cdr3_aa: CAWTRGSGSGETQYF; d_call: TRBD2; j_call: TRBJ2-5; v_call: TRBV30; clone_size: NA
cdr3_nt: TGTGCCAGCAGTTACTCGAGGTCGGACAGGGGGGCCTATGGCTACACCTTC; cdr3_aa: CASSYSRSDRGAYGYTF; d_call: TRBD1; j_call: TRBJ1-2; v_call: TRBV6-2/TRBV6-3; clone_size: once
cdr3_nt: TGTGCCAGTAGTATAGCACAGCCGGGCTCTGGAAACACCATATATTTT; cdr3_aa: CASSIAQPGSGNTIYF; d_call: NA; j_call: TRBJ1-3; v_call: TRBV19; clone_size: NA
cdr3_nt: TGCGCCAGCAGCTTGGGACAGAGCCCCTACAATGAGCAGTTCTTC; cdr3_aa: CASSLGQSPYNEQFF; d_call: NA; j_call: TRBJ2-1; v_call: TRBV5-1; clone_size: NA
cdr3_nt: TGTGCCAGCAGCTTACGGACTGTCGGGTACTACGAGCAGTACTTC; cdr3_aa: CASSLRTVGYYEQYF; d_call: NA; j_call: TRBJ2-7; v_call: TRBV11-2; clone_size: NA
cdr3_nt: TGTGCCAGCAGCCCGGACAGTAAAGCCCTCCACTTT; cdr3_aa: CASSPDSKALHF; d_call: NA; j_call: TRBJ1-6; v_call: TRBV7-8; clone_size: NA
cdr3_nt: TGTGCCAGCAGCTTAGGGGCAGGGCAGTTTTCTGGAAACACCATATATTTT; cdr3_aa: CASSLGAGQFSGNTIYF; d_call: NA; j_call: TRBJ1-3; v_call: TRBV11-2; clone_size: NA
cdr3_nt: TGTGCCAGCAGCTTGGGTGGGGGGAGACCTAGCAATCAGCCCCAGCATTTT; cdr3_aa: CASSLGGGRPSNQPQHF; d_call: NA; j_call: TRBJ1-5; v_call: TRBV5-6; clone_size: NA